A single sample gave rise to the 8 T cell receptor beta chains below, sequenced in a study of cytomegalovirus exposure and HLA in healthy donors. PCR employed 60 Vbeta and 13 Jbeta primers. Measured with immunoSEQ multiplex PCR; TCRdb has only the in-frame clones, and not every one. The data hold roughly 130,000 clones, with approximately 65% observed a single time. Source material: PBMCs. These receptor sequences come from a man aged 18 to 35 in good health and CMV-seronegative.

This sequence joins TRBV6-6 and TRBJ1-1; TRBD1 matches at 7 bases. This CDR3 comprises 15 residues. In germline, CDR1 is MNHNY, CDR2 SVGAGI (reference sequence). With V trimmed by 1 base and J by 5 bases, 7 bases remained unmatched. The CDR3 loop is CASSYWKGAETEAFF. The CDR3 nucleotides read TGTGCCAGCAGTTACTGGAAGGGGGCAGAGACTGAAGCTTTCTTT.

There are a few counts of this clone. The rearrangement uses TRBV7-2 and TRBJ1-4; tentative D call: TRBD1 (5 bases). This CDR3 has 16 amino acids. The V gene's germline CDR1 is SGHTA and CDR2 FQGNSA. Between the trimmed V and J ends, which lost 1 base and 8 bases, there was a span of 17 bases. The CDR3 DNA reads TGTGCCAGCAGCTTAGGGGCGGGGACCCTGAGGGAAAAACTGTTTTTT. Its protein is CASSLGAGTLREKLFF.

A few counts support this clone. The J gene is TRBJ2-7, the V gene TRBV30; D may be TRBD1 (5 bases). Trimming took 2 bases from V and 6 from J, leaving 20 bases between them. Germline CDR1 and CDR2: GTSNPN and SVGIG (reference sequence). The CDR3 runs to 15 residues. The CDR3 here is CAWSFGRGLLIEQYF. The CDR3 nucleotides are TGTGCCTGGAGTTTTGGTAGGGGTTTATTAATCGAGCAGTACTTC.

The chain carries TRBV19 and TRBJ1-1; 7 bases match TRBD1. The junction had 6 bases not matched to a gene; V was cut back by 4 bases and J by 4 bases. The CDR3 spans 14 residues. Germline CDR1 and CDR2: LNHDA and SQIVND (reference sequence). This chain's CDR3 is CASSSQGGGTEAFF. Here the CDR3 DNA reads TGTGCCAGTAGTAGTCAGGGGGGAGGCACTGAAGCTTTCTTT.

The rearrangement links TRBV9 to TRBJ2-7; 8 bases line up with TRBD2. Germline-derived CDR1 and CDR2 are SGDLS and YYNGEE. CDR3 length: 18 amino acids. V lost 2 bases to trimming and J lost 1 base; unmatched junction nucleotides: 14. The CDR3 loop is CASSVGTSHSGSSYEQYF. In DNA form, the CDR3 reads TGTGCCAGCAGCGTCGGGACCAGCCACAGCGGGAGTTCCTACGAGCAGTACTTC. The variable domain in full, completed from reference TRBV9 and TRBJ2-7, reads DSGVTQTPKHLITATGQRVTLRCSPRSGDLSVYWYQQSLDQGLQFLIQYYNGEERAKGNILERFSAQQFPDLHSELNLSSLELGDSALYFCASSVGTSHSGSSYEQYFGPGTRLTVT.

The genes are TRBV2 and TRBJ2-2; 10 nucleotides line up with TRBD2. Per the germline V gene, CDR1 is SNHLY and CDR2 is FYNNEI. The CDR3 runs 15 residues. V shed 5 bases, J shed 3 bases, and the junction held 3 bases outside the gene matches. The CDR3 DNA is TGTGCCAGCAGTCCCCTAGCGGGGGACACCGGGGAGCTGTTTTTT. Protein: CASSPLAGDTGELFF.

This chain joins TRBV19 and TRBJ1-5, with TRBD1 identical over 7 bases. Germline V gene lookup returns CDR1 LNHDA and CDR2 SQIVND (reference sequence). The CDR3 length is 16 residues. Trimming removed 7 bases from V and 3 bases from J; junction bases left unmatched: 12. The CDR3 loop is CASTESHRGNNQPQHF. CDR3 DNA: TGTGCCAGTACCGAATCTCACAGGGGTAACAATCAGCCCCAGCATTTT.

The rearrangement links TRBV6-5 to TRBJ1-1; D may be TRBD1 (5 bases). The V gene's germline CDR1 is MNHEY and CDR2 SVGAGI. V was trimmed by 0 bases and J by 1 base, leaving 9 bases between them. This CDR3 comprises 15 residues. CDR3 region: CASSYSGRGNTEAFF. The CDR3 region has the DNA TGTGCCAGCAGTTACTCGGGGCGGGGGAACACTGAAGCTTTCTTT.